The clone carrying this T cell receptor (beta chain) showed up just once. TCRdb keeps only in-frame clones here, not all; method: immunoSEQ multiplex PCR. The sample holds about 820,000 clones, around 93% seen once. This specimen comes from a study of shared clonotypes between healthy human individuals. The V and J ends lost 5 bases and 0 bases respectively, with 17 bases between them. This CDR3 has 18 amino acids. From germline, CDR1 is LNHNV and CDR2 YYDKDF (reference sequence). Naive CD8 cells lacked CD45RO, underwent positive selection for CCR7 and left out terminally differentiated effector memory CD45RA+ cells.

Material for sequencing was naive CD8+ T cells sorted from blood. The chain couples TRBV15 to TRBJ2-6, with D possibly matching TRBD1 (5 bases). The receptor's source is a man aged 25-45 years in good health. The CDR3 sequence is CATSSRPGKDSGANVLTF. As DNA, the CDR3 is TGTGCCACCAGCTCTAGACCAGGGAAAGACTCTGGGGCCAACGTCCTGACTTTC.